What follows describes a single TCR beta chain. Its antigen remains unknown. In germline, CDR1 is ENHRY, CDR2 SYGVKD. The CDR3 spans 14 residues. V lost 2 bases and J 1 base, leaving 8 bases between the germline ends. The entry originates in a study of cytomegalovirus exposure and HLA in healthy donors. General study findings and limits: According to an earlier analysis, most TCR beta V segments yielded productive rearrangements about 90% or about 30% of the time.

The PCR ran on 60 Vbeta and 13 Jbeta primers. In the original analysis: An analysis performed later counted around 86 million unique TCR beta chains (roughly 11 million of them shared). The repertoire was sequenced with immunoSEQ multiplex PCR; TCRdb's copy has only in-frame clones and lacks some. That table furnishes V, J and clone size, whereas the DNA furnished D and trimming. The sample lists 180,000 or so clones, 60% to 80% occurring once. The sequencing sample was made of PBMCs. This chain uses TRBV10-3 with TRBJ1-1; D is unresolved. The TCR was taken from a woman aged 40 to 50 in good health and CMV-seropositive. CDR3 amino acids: CAISEEVPNTEAFF. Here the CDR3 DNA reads TGTGCCATCAGTGAGGAGGTCCCGAACACTGAAGCTTTCTTT.